This TCR beta chain was recorded in a study of shared clonotypes between healthy human individuals. Overall study results and limits: Tissues were not sampled, only blood, and their repertoires likely differ. Non-shared clonotypes had lower generation probabilities than clonotypes shared by all four sorted-subset donors.

The CDR3 is 14 residues long. CDR1 SGHVS and CDR2 FNYEAQ come from the germline V gene. Trimming took off 5 bases at V and 7 bases at J, with 15 bases between the two ends. Naive CD8 cells comprised CD45RO-negative, CCR7-positively selected cells, excluding terminally differentiated effector memory CD45RA+ cells. Turning to this clone: Antigen specificity is unknown.

The authors split each subset's genomic DNA evenly across several immunoSEQ plates. Assay used: immunoSEQ multiplex PCR; TCRdb lists only in-frame clones, some missing. In the table there are 760,000 or so clones, 90% to 97% of which are singletons. This TCR came from a man aged 30-40 years in good health. This chain connects TRBV7-6 to TRBJ2-1; TRBD2 is a possible D gene (7 bases). What was sequenced was naive CD8+ T cells sorted from blood. The CDR3 sequence: CASSPRGGRNEQFF. DNA of the CDR3: TGTGCCAGCAGCCCCAGGGGAGGGAGGAATGAGCAGTTCTTC.